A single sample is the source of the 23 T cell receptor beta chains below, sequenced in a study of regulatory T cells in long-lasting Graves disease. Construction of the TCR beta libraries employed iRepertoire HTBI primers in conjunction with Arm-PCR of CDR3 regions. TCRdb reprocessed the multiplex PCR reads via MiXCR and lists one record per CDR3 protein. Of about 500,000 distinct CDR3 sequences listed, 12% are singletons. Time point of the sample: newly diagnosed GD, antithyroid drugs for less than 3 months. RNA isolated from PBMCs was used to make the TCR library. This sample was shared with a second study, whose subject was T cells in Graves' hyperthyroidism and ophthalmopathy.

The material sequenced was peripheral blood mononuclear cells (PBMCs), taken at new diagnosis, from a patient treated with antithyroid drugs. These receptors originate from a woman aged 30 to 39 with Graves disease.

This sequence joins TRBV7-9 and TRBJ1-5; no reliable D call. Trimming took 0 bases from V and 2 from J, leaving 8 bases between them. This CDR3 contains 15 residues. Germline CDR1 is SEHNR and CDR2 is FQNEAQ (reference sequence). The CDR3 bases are TGTGCCAGCAGCTTAGCGGAGGGAGGCAATCAGCCCCAGCATTTT. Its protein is CASSLAEGGNQPQHF. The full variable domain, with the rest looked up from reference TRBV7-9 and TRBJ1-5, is DTGVSQNPRHKITKRGQNVTFRCDPISEHNRLYWYRQTLGQGPEFLTYFQNEAQLEKSRLLSDRFSAERPKGSFSTLEIQRTEQGDSAMYLCASSLAEGGNQPQHFGDGTRLSIL.

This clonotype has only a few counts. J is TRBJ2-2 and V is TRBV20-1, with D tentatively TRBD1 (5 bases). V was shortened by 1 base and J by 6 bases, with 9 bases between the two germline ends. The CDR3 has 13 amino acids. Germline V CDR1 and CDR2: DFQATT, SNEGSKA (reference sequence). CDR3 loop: CSARGGDAGELFF. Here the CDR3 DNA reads TGCAGTGCTAGAGGGGGCGACGCCGGGGAGCTGTTTTTT.

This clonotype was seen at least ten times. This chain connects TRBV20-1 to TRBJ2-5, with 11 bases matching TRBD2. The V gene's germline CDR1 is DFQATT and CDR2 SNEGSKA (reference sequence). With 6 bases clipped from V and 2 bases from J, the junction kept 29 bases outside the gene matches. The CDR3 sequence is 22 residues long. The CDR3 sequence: CSALPRASQWRRLAGGQETQYF. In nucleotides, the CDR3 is TGCAGTGCCCTACCTCGCGCCTCGCAGTGGAGAAGGCTAGCGGGAGGTCAAGAGACCCAGTACTTC.

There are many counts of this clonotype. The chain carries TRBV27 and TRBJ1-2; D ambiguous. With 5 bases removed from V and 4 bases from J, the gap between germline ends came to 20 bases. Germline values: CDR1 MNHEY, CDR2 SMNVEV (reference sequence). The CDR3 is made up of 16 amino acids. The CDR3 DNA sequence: TGTGCCAGCAGTCCCGAAGGAGGAATGTCGGCCTATGGCTACACCTTC. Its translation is CASSPEGGMSAYGYTF.

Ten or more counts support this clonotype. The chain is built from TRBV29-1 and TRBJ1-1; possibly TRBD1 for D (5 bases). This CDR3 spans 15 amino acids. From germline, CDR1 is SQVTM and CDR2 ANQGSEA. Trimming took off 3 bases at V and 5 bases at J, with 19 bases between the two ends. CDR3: CSVDPYDSPGTEAFF. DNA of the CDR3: TGCAGCGTTGACCCCTATGACAGCCCGGGGACTGAAGCTTTCTTT.

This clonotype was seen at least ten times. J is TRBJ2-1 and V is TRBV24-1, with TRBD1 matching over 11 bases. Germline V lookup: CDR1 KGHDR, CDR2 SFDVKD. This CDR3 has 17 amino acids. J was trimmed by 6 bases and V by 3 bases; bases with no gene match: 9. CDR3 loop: CATSDKRGTGGLNEQFF. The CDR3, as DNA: TGTGCCACCAGTGATAAGCGGGGGACAGGGGGACTCAATGAGCAGTTCTTC.

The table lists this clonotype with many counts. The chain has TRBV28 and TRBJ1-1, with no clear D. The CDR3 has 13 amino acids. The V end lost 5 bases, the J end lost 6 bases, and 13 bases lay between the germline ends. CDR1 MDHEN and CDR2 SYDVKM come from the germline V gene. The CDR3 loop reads CASSRAWVAEAFF. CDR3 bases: TGTGCCAGCAGTCGGGCGTGGGTCGCTGAAGCTTTCTTT.

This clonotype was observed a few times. In DNA form, the CDR3 reads TGTGCCACCAGTGGCAGGGGGGATGTTATTGAGCAGTTCTTC. It codes for CATSGRGDVIEQFF. The V and J genes are TRBV24-1 and TRBJ2-1; tentatively, D is TRBD1 (7 bases). Trimming pared 5 bases from V and 9 bases from J, leaving 16 bases between. From germline, CDR1 is KGHDR and CDR2 SFDVKD. The CDR3 extends over 14 amino acids.

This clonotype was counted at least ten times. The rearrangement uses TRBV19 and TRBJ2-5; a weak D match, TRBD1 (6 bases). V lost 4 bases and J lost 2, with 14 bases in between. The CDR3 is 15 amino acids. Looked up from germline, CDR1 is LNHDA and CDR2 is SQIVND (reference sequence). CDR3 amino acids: CASSKGGRLQETQYF. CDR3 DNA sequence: TGTGCCAGTAGTAAAGGGGGACGACTACAAGAGACCCAGTACTTC.

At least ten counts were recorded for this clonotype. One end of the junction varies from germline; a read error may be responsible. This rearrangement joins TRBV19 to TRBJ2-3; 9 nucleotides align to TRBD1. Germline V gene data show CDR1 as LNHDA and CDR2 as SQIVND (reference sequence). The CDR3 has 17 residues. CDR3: CASSLELGTGKTDTQYF. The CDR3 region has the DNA TGTGCCAGTAGTCTAGAACTCGGGACAGGGAAGACAGATACGCAGTATTTT. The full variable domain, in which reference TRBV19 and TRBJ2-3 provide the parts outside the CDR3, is DGGITQSPKYLFRKEGQNVTLSCEQNLNHDAMYWYRQDPGQGLRLIYYSQIVNDFQKGDIAEGYSVSREKKESFPLTVTSAQKNPTAFYLCASSLELGTGKTDTQYFGPGTRLTVL.

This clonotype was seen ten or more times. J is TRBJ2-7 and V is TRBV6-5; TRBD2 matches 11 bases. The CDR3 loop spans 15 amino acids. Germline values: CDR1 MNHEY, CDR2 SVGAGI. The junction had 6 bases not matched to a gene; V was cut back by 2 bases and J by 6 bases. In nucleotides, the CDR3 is TGTGCCAGCAGTTACATGCCTAGCGGGAGGAGCGAGCAGTACTTC. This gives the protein CASSYMPSGRSEQYF.

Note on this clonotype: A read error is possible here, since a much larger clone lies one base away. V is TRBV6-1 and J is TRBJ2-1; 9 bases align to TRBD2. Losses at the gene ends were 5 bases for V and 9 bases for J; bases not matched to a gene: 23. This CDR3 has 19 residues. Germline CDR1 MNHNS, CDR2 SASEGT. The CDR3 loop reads CASSKLVAGVSVGDIEQFF. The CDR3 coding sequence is TGTGCCAGCAGTAAACTTGTAGCGGGAGTGTCCGTCGGCGATATTGAGCAGTTCTTC.

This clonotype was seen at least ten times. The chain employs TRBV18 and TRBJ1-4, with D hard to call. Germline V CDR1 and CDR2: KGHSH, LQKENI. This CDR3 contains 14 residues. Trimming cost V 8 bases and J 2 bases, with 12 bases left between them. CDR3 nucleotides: TGTGCCAGCAGTCCGTCAGCTACTAATGAAAAACTGTTTTTT. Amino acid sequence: CASSPSATNEKLFF.

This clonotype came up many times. This CDR3 is CASSLRQPNYGYTF. The CDR3 DNA reads as TGTGCCAGCAGTTTACGTCAGCCTAACTATGGCTACACCTTC. V gene TRBV27 combines with J gene TRBJ1-2; unclear D gene. Germline assignment: CDR1 MNHEY and CDR2 SMNVEV (reference sequence). V was clipped by 2 bases and J by 0 bases, with 7 bases between them. The CDR3 spans 14 residues.

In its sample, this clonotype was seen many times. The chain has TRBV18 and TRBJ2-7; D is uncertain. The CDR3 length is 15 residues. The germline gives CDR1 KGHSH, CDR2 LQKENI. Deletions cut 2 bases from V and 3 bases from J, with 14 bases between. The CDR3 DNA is TGTGCCAGCTCACCATCGACCGGACCCTTCTACGAGCAGTACTTC. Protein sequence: CASSPSTGPFYEQYF. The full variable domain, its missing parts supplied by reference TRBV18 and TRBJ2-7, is NAGVMQNPRHLVRRRGQEARLRCSPMKGHSHVYWYRQLPEEGLKFMVYLQKENIIDESGMPKERFSAEFPKEGPSILRIQQVVRGDSAAYFCASSPSTGPFYEQYFGPGTRLTVT.

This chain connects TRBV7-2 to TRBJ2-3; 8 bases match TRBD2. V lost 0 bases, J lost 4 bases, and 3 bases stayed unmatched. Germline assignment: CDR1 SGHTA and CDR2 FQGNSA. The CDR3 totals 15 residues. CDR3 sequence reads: CASSLAGLEPDTQYF. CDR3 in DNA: TGTGCCAGCAGCTTAGCGGGACTAGAACCAGATACGCAGTATTTT.

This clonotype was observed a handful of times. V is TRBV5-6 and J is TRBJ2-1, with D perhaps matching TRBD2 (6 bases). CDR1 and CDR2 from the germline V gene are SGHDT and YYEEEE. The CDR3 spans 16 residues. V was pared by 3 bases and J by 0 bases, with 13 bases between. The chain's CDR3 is CASSSEPGLSYNEQFF. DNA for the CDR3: TGTGCCAGCAGCTCGGAACCGGGACTCTCCTACAATGAGCAGTTCTTC.

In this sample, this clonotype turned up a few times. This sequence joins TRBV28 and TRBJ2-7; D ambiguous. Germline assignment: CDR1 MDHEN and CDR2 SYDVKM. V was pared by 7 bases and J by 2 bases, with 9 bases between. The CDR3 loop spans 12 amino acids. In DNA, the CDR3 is TGTGCCAGCATGGACGGCACCTACGAGCAGTACTTC. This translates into CASMDGTYEQYF. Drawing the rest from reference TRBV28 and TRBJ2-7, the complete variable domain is DVKVTQSSRYLVKRTGEKVFLECVQDMDHENMFWYRQDPGLGLRLIYFSYDVKMKEKGDIPEGYSVSREKKERFSLILESASTNQTSMYLCASMDGTYEQYFGPGTRLTVT.

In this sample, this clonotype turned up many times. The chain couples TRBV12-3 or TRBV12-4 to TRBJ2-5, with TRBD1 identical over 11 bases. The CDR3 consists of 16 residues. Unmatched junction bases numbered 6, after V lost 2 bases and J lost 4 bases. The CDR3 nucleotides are TGTGCCAGCAGTTTATCCGGACAGGGGGCATCAGAGACCCAGTACTTC. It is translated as CASSLSGQGASETQYF.

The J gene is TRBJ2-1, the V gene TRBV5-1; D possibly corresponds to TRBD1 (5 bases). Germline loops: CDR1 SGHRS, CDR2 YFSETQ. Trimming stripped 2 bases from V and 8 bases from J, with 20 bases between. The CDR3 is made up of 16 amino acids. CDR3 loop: CASSLEPILDIDEQFF. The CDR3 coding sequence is TGCGCCAGCAGCTTAGAACCCATTCTGGACATCGATGAGCAGTTCTTC.

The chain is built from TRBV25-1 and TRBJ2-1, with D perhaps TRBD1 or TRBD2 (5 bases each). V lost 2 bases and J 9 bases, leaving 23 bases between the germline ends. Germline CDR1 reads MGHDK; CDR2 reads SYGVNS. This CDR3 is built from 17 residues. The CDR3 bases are TGTGCCAGCAGTGAAGGGTTAGGGGACCCCGGCGGAAGTGAGCAGTTCTTC. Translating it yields CASSEGLGDPGGSEQFF.

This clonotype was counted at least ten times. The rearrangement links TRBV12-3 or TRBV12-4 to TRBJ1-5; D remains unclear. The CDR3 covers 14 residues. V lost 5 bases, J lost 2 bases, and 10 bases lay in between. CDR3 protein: CASSTQEGNQPQHF. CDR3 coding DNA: TGTGCCAGCAGTACGCAGGAGGGCAATCAGCCCCAGCATTTT.

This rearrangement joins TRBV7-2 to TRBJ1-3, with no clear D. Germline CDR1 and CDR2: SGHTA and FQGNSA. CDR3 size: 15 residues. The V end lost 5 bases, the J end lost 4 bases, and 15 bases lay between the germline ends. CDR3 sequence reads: CASSLRRGGGNTIYF. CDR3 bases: TGTGCCAGCAGCCTCCGGCGGGGAGGCGGAAACACCATATATTTT.